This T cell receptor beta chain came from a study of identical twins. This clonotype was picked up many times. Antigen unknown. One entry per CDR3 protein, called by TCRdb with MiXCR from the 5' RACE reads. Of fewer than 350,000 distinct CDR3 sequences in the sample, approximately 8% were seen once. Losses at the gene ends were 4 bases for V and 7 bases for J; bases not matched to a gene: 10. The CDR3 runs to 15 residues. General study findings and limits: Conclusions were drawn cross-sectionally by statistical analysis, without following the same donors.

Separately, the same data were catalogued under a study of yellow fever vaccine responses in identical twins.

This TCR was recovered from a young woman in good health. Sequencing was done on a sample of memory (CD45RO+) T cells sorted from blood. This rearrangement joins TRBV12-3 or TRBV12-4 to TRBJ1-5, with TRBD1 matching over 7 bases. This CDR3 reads CASSSPDRVGQPQHF. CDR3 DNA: TGTGCCAGCAGTTCACCCGACAGGGTGGGACAGCCCCAGCATTTT.